The 5 T cell receptor beta chains given below trace back to one sample, sequenced in a study of cytomegalovirus exposure and HLA in healthy donors (dated 2017 in TCRdb). To prepare the library, the immunoSEQ multiplex PCR assay was applied. The multiplex PCR relied on a mix of 60 forward primers for TCR Vbeta segments and 13 reverse primers for TCR Jbeta segments. Held by TCRdb, this immuneACCESS table contains in-frame sequences only and omits some clones. Under half of the omission traces to an unresolved V gene where checked; the cause of the rest is unknown. The sample contains approximately 190,000 clones, over 70% of them found a single time. The ten largest clones add up to 1% to 1.5% of the sample. The sequenced material came from PBMCs. The receptors here all came from a man in his thirties or forties in good health and CMV-seronegative.

The chain employs TRBV19 and TRBJ1-5; the D gene is possibly TRBD1 (5 bases). The CDR3 covers 13 residues. With 9 bases removed from V and 7 bases from J, the gap between germline ends came to 16 bases. Germline CDR1 is LNHDA and CDR2 is SQIVND (reference sequence). The CDR3 region is CASRDSNVQPQHF. The CDR3, as DNA: TGTGCCAGCAGGGATTCGAATGTCCAGCCCCAGCATTTT.

The chain couples TRBV15 to TRBJ2-2; maybe TRBD2 (5 bases). This CDR3 is built from 19 residues. CDR1 is LNHNV and CDR2 is YYDKDF in the germline V gene (reference sequence). V dropped 4 bases and J dropped 1 base, with 22 bases sitting between them. The CDR3 nucleotides are TGTGCCACCAGCAACCCTCCGGCGGGCCACTCATTGAACACCGGGGAGCTGTTTTTT. Translated, it gives CATSNPPAGHSLNTGELFF. The variable domain in full, completed from reference TRBV15 and TRBJ2-2, reads DAMVIQNPRYQVTQFGKPVTLSCSQTLNHNVMYWYQQKSSQAPKLLFHYYDKDFNNEADTPDNFQSRRPNTSFCFLDIRSPGLGDTAMYLCATSNPPAGHSLNTGELFFGEGSRLTVL.

The chain recombines TRBV4-3 with TRBJ2-5, with TRBD2 identical over 7 bases. V lost 2 bases and J lost 1; bases outside the gene matches: 7. Germline V gene data show CDR1 as LGHNA and CDR2 as YSLEER. The CDR3 totals 16 residues. The DNA for the CDR3 is TGCGCCAGCAGCCAAAGGGGTCCGGGGGGCCAAGAGACCCAGTACTTC. Translation gives CASSQRGPGGQETQYF.

The V gene is TRBV28, the J gene TRBJ2-5; D is perhaps TRBD1 (6 bases). The CDR3 totals 16 residues. Germline CDR1 is MDHEN and CDR2 is SYDVKM. Trimming cost V 4 bases and J 0 bases, with 15 bases left between them. Here the CDR3 reads CASSYPLTGYQETQYF. For the CDR3, the DNA is TGTGCCAGCAGTTACCCCCTCACAGGGTACCAAGAGACCCAGTACTTC.

The chain has TRBV7-9 and TRBJ2-7, with D tentatively TRBD2 (5 bases). CDR3 size: 13 residues. CDR1 and CDR2 (germline): SEHNR, FQNEAQ (reference sequence). Trimming shortened V by 2 bases and J by 7 bases, and 12 bases separated the two germline ends. CDR3 loop: CASSLNPTGEQYF. Written as DNA, the CDR3 is TGTGCCAGCAGCTTAAACCCTACGGGAGAGCAGTACTTC.